The text below deals with one T cell receptor (beta chain). The sample comes from a study of somatic mutations in cytotoxic T cells in rheumatoid arthritis. TCRdb keeps only in-frame clones here, not all; method: immunoSEQ multiplex PCR. This sample has more than 5,500 clones, with 74% found just once. Source material: CD8+ T cells sorted from blood. The TCR comes from an adult with rheumatoid arthritis.

The CDR3 loop reads CASSLSSGPGNTIYF. The CDR3 region has the DNA TGTGCCAGCAGCCTATCTTCAGGGCCTGGAAACACCATATATTTT. The J gene is TRBJ1-3, the V gene TRBV27; possibly TRBD1 for D (5 bases). The CDR3 is 15 amino acids. The V gene lost 6 bases and the J gene lost 2 bases, with 14 bases spanning the gap. Germline V gene sequence: CDR1 MNHEY, CDR2 SMNVEV (reference sequence).